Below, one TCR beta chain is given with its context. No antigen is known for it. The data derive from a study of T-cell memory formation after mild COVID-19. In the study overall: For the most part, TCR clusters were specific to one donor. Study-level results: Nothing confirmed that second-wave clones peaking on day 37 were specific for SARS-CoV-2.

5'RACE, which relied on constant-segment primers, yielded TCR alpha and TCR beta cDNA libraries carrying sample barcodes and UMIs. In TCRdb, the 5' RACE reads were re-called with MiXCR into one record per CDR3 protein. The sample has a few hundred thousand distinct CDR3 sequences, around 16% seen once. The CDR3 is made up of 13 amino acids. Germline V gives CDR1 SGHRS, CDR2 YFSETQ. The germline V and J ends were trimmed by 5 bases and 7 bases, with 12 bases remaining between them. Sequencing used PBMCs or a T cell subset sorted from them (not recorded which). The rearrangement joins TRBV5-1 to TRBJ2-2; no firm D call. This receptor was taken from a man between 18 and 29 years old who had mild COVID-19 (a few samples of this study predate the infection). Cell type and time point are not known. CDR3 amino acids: CASSSWSGGELFF. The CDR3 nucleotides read TGCGCCAGCAGTTCCTGGTCGGGCGGGGAGCTGTTTTTT.